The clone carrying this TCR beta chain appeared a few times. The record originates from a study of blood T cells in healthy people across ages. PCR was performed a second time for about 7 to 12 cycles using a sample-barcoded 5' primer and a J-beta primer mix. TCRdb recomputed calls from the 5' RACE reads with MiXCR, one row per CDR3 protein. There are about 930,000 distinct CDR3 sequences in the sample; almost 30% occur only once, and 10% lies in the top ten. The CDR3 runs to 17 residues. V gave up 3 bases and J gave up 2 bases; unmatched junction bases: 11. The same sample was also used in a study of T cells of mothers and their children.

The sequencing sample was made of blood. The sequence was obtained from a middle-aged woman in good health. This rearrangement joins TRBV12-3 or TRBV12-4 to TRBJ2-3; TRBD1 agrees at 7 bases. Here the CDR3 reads CASSLRQGDSNTDTQYF. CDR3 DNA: TGTGCCAGCAGTTTGCGACAGGGAGATTCCAACACAGATACGCAGTATTTT.